The 11 T cell receptor beta chains below were found in one sample sequenced in a study of response to subunit inactivated influenza vaccine. TCRdb fed the RT-PCR reads into MiXCR, producing one record per CDR3 protein. The data show around 490,000 distinct CDR3 sequences, with about 8% seen just once and 13% held by the top ten. The material sequenced was PBMCs from blood, taken less than 30 months after vaccination. The source of these receptors is a man between 50 and 70 years old who received an inactivated influenza vaccine.

This clonotype occurred many times. CDR3 nucleotide sequence: TGCGCCAGCAGCTTGGAAGGTTTCGGGCTAGCTTTCAACGTTGAGCAGTTCTTC. Residues: CASSLEGFGLAFNVEQFF. V and J are TRBV5-1 and TRBJ2-1; perhaps TRBD2 as D (5 bases). Germline CDR1 and CDR2: SGHRS and YFSETQ. This CDR3 comprises 18 residues. Trimming removed 0 bases from V and 9 bases from J, with 25 bases in between.

The sample holds a few counts of this clonotype. The chain uses TRBV20-1 and TRBJ2-2; D not certain. The CDR3 contains 15 residues. CDR1 and CDR2 (germline): DFQATT, SNEGSKA (reference sequence). V dropped 5 bases and J dropped 1 base, with 14 bases sitting between them. The CDR3 sequence is CSAPTPGGNTGELFF. CDR3 DNA sequence: TGCAGTGCTCCGACGCCAGGCGGGAACACCGGGGAGCTGTTTTTT.

Many counts were recorded for this clonotype. J is TRBJ2-7 and V is TRBV4-3; 12 nucleotides line up with TRBD1. This CDR3 is 16 amino acids long. The junction had 5 bases not matched to a gene; V was cut back by 0 bases and J by 5 bases. In germline, CDR1 is LGHNA, CDR2 YSLEER. This chain's CDR3 is CASSQDFGTGGHEQYF. CDR3 in DNA: TGCGCCAGCAGCCAAGATTTCGGGACAGGGGGCCACGAGCAGTACTTC.

V is TRBV20-1 and J is TRBJ2-2; D may be TRBD1 or TRBD2 (5 bases each). V gave up 2 bases and J gave up 3 bases, with 10 bases separating them. The germline V gene encodes CDR1 DFQATT and CDR2 SNEGSKA (reference sequence). The CDR3 is made up of 14 amino acids. The CDR3 region has the DNA TGCAGTGCTAGAAGGGACGGTTACACCGGGGAGCTGTTTTTT. It translates to CSARRDGYTGELFF.

The CDR3 reads CASSLDPDGSYEQYF. The CDR3 DNA is TGTGCCAGCAGCTTAGACCCGGACGGGTCCTACGAGCAGTACTTC. The chain links TRBV11-2 to TRBJ2-7; D call uncertain. The V and J ends lost 0 bases and 1 base respectively, with 10 bases between them. In germline, CDR1 is SGHAT, CDR2 FQNNGV. This CDR3 has 15 residues. The full variable domain, rest sourced from reference TRBV11-2 and TRBJ2-7, is EAGVAQSPRYKIIEKRQSVAFWCNPISGHATLYWYQQILGQGPKLLIQFQNNGVVDDSQLPKDRFSAERLKGVDSTLKIQPAKLEDSAVYLCASSLDPDGSYEQYFGPGTRLTVT.

This clonotype occurred many times. This chain connects TRBV2 to TRBJ1-1, with D tentatively TRBD1 (6 bases). CDR3 length: 11 residues. Trimming took off 7 bases at V and 11 bases at J, with 14 bases between the two ends. Germline V gives CDR1 SNHLY, CDR2 FYNNEI. The CDR3 loop is CASNRRGAAFF. Here the CDR3 DNA reads TGTGCCAGCAACCGTCGGGGGGCGGCTTTCTTT.

The chain is built from TRBV7-8 and TRBJ2-7; 8 bases are a match to TRBD1. The CDR3 covers 13 residues. Germline trimming cut 2 bases from V and 7 bases from J; bases unmatched to any gene: 4. The germline V gene has CDR1 SGHVS and CDR2 FQNEAQ. The CDR3 spells CASSLSGGAEQYF. The CDR3 bases are TGTGCCAGCAGCTTATCAGGGGGCGCGGAGCAGTACTTC.

This chain uses TRBV7-2 with TRBJ1-2; TRBD1 matches at 7 bases. This CDR3 region has 15 residues. With V trimmed by 5 bases and J by 4 bases, 10 bases remained unmatched. Germline-derived CDR1 and CDR2 are SGHTA and FQGNSA. The CDR3 here is CASSPGRQGGYGYTF. In DNA, the CDR3 is TGTGCCAGCAGCCCAGGACGACAGGGCGGCTATGGCTACACCTTC.

There are many counts of this clonotype. The chain joins TRBV11-3 to TRBJ2-5, with D maybe TRBD2 (5 bases). The CDR3 is 14 residues long. The V end was cut by 2 bases, the J end by 2 bases, with 9 bases between. Germline V gives CDR1 SGHNT, CDR2 YENEEA. CDR3 in amino acids: CASSLTGKQETQYF. The CDR3 region has the DNA TGTGCCAGCAGCTTAACCGGGAAACAAGAGACCCAGTACTTC. Based on the CDR3 plus reference TRBV11-3 and TRBJ2-5, the full variable domain is EAGVVQSPRYKIIEKKQPVAFWCNPISGHNTLYWYLQNLGQGPELLIRYENEEAVDDSQLPKDRFSAERLKGVDSTLKIQPAELGDSAVYLCASSLTGKQETQYFGPGTRLLVL.

This clonotype was counted many times. For the CDR3, the DNA is TGTGCCAGCAGCCGTACAGGGGGAAAAGACGGGGAGCTGTTTTTT. It specifies CASSRTGGKDGELFF. The V and J genes are TRBV12-3 or TRBV12-4 and TRBJ2-2; TRBD1 agrees at 8 bases. V was pared by 6 bases and J by 7 bases, with 10 bases of the junction left unmatched. This CDR3 region has 15 residues.

In this sample, this clonotype turned up a few times. The chain carries TRBV14 and TRBJ2-1; D may be TRBD1 or TRBD2 (7 bases each). V was shortened by 1 base and J by 5 bases, with 21 bases between the two germline ends. Per the germline V gene, CDR1 is SGHDN and CDR2 is FVKESK. The CDR3 is 18 amino acids. CDR3 region: CASSQAVGRGRLHNEQFF. The CDR3 bases are TGTGCCAGCAGCCAAGCAGTGGGGAGGGGGCGGCTCCACAATGAGCAGTTCTTC.